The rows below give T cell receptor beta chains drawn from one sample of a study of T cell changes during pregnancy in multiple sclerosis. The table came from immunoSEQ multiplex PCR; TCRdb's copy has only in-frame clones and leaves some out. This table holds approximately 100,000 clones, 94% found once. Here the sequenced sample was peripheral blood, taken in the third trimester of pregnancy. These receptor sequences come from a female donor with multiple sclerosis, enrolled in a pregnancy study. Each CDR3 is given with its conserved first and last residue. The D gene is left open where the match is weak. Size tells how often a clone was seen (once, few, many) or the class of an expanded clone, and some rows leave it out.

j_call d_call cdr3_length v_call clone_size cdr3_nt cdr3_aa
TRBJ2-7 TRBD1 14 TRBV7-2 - TGTGCCAGCAGCTTCCCGGGACAGTCCTACGAGCAGTACTTC CASSFPGQSYEQYF
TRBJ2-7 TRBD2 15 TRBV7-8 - TGTGCCAGCAGCTTACGGGAGGGACTTATCTACGAGCAGTACTTC CASSLREGLIYEQYF
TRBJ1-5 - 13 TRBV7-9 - TGTGCCAGCAGCGCCCGGGACAATCAGCCCCAGCATTTT CASSARDNQPQHF
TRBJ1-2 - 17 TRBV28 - TGTGCCAGCAGTAATGAGCCCACACAGCCCGGGGTCTATGGCTACACCTTC CASSNEPTQPGVYGYTF
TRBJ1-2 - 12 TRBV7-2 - TGTGCCAGCACCCGGGGGGGGAGGGTGTACACCTTC CASTRGGRVYTF
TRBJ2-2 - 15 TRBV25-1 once TGTGCCAGCAGTGGGGGGACATTGAACACCGGGGAGCTGTTTTTT CASSGGTLNTGELFF
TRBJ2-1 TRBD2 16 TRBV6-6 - TGTGCCAGCAGCAATCCCGGGGGGAGCTCCTACAATGAGCAGTTCTTC CASSNPGGSSYNEQFF
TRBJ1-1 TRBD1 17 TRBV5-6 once TGTGCCAGCAGCTTGCGGAACCCAGGGGGTTGGTTGACTGAAGCTTTCTTT CASSLRNPGGWLTEAFF
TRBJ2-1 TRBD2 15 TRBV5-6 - TGTGCCAGCAGCCCCGGACTAGCGGGAGCGAATGAGCAGTTCTTC CASSPGLAGANEQFF
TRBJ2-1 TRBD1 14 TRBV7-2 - TGTGCCAGCAGCCCTGGACAGGTAGGCAATGAGCAGTTCTTC CASSPGQVGNEQFF
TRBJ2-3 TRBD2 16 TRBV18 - TGTGCCAGCTCACCCCTAGCGGGAGGGCGAACAGATACGCAGTATTTT CASSPLAGGRTDTQYF
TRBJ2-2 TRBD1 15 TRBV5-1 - TGCGCCAGCACCAGGACAGGGCCGGACACCGGGGAGCTGTTTTTT CASTRTGPDTGELFF
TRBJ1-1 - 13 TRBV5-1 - TGCGCCAGCAGTGGGATAGGGGTCACTGAAGCTTTCTTT CASSGIGVTEAFF
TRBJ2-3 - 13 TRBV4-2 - TGTGCCAGCAGCCAGGAGAGGACAGATACGCAGTATTTT CASSQERTDTQYF
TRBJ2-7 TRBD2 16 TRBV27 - TGTGCCAGCAGTTTATATAGCGGGATTGCCGCCTCCGAGCAGTACTTC CASSLYSGIAASEQYF
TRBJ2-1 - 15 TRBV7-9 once TGTGCCAGCAGCAACCGGGAGCTTTCGAGCCATGAGCAGTTCTTC CASSNRELSSHEQFF
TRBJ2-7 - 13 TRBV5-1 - TGCGCCAGCAGCCAACAGATCTCCTACGAGCAGTACTTC CASSQQISYEQYF
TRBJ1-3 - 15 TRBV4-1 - TGCGCCAGCAGCCAAGAAGGCAGGACTGGAAACACCATATATTTT CASSQEGRTGNTIYF
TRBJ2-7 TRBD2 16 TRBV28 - TGTGCCAGCAGGGGGGGGACTAGCGGGAGGAGGTACGAGCAGTACTTC CASRGGTSGRRYEQYF
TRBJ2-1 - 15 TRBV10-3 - TGTGCCATCAGTGACAGCTATGGGGCATACAATGAGCAGTTCTTC CAISDSYGAYNEQFF
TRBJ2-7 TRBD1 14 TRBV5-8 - TGTGCCAGCAGCCCGGGGACAGGGCTGTACGAGCAGTACTTC CASSPGTGLYEQYF
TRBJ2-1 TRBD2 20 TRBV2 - TGTGCCAGCAGTGAATCGTCTGGGTGGGGCTCTAGCGGGAGAACCCATGAGCAGTTCTTC CASSESSGWGSSGRTHEQFF
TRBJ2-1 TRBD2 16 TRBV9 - TGTGCCAGCAGCGCAAGCACTAGCGGGAGTTACAATGAGCAGTTCTTC CASSASTSGSYNEQFF
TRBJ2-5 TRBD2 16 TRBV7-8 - TGTGCCAGCAGCCGACGTCGAGAAGCGGGAGATAAGACCCAGTACTTC CASSRRREAGDKTQYF
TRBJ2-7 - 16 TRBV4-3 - TGCGCCAGCAGCCAAGATTTAGGCGGAGCCCCCTACGAGCAGTACTTC CASSQDLGGAPYEQYF
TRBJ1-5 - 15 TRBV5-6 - TGTGCCAGCAGCTTTGGAAGGGGAAGCAATCAGCCCCAGCATTTT CASSFGRGSNQPQHF